These 25 T cell receptor beta chains share one sample of origin, sequenced in a study of blood T cell repertoires in COVID-19. The data were produced by immunoSEQ multiplex PCR, yet TCRdb's version contains in-frame clones alone and is incomplete. Here the sample spans 60,000 to 65,000 clones, around 83% being singletons. Material for sequencing was peripheral blood. Receptors originate from a man between 50 and 59 years old with COVID-19, enrolled during active disease.

This clone has just a few counts. One end of the junction does not line up with germline, which may come from a read error. The chain joins TRBV7-7 to TRBJ2-1; D is perhaps TRBD2 (6 bases). The germline CDR1 and CDR2 sequences are SSHAT and FNYEAQ (reference sequence). This CDR3 region has 15 residues. In nucleotides, the CDR3 is TGTGCTAGCAGCTTAGGGTCTAGCGACTACAATGAGCAGTTCTTC. Encoded protein: CASSLGSSDYNEQFF.

The CDR3 sequence: CASSGQTYEQYF. In DNA form, the CDR3 reads TGTGCCAGCAGTGGACAGACCTACGAGCAGTACTTC. The chain combines TRBV28 with TRBJ2-7; possibly TRBD1 for D (6 bases). Trimming removed 5 bases at V and 2 bases at J, with 7 bases between. The germline V gene has CDR1 MDHEN and CDR2 SYDVKM. The CDR3 sequence is 12 residues long.

The chain joins TRBV14 to TRBJ2-5, with D tentatively TRBD2 (6 bases). Germline CDR1 reads SGHDN; CDR2 reads FVKESK. V was cut by 3 bases and J by 9 bases, with 8 bases left in between. This CDR3 has 11 amino acids. The CDR3 sequence: CASSHGGAQYF. The CDR3 DNA reads as TGTGCCAGCAGCCACGGAGGGGCCCAGTACTTC.

The chain employs TRBV28 and TRBJ2-7, with TRBD2 matching 9 bases. This CDR3 region has 16 residues. In germline, CDR1 is MDHEN, CDR2 SYDVKM. The V and J ends lost 7 bases and 6 bases, in that order; junction bases with no gene match: 16. CDR3 sequence reads: CASKGISGGRAFEQYF. The CDR3 DNA reads as TGTGCCAGCAAAGGGATATCGGGCGGGAGGGCCTTCGAGCAGTACTTC. The entire variable domain, with the rest obtained from reference TRBV28 and TRBJ2-7, is as follows: DVKVTQSSRYLVKRTGEKVFLECVQDMDHENMFWYRQDPGLGLRLIYFSYDVKMKEKGDIPEGYSVSREKKERFSLILESASTNQTSMYLCASKGISGGRAFEQYFGPGTRLTVT.

Concerning this clone itself: Mismatch with germline at one junction end may stem from a read error. The rearrangement joins TRBV7-2 to TRBJ2-1; 12 bases agree with TRBD2. The germline V gene has CDR1 SGHTA and CDR2 FQGNSA. CDR3 length equals 13 residues. The CDR3 nucleotides are TGTGCCAGCAGCCTAGCGGGAGGGAATGAGCAGTTCTTC. The encoded protein is CASSLAGGNEQFF.

This chain uses TRBV7-9 with TRBJ2-1; a weak D match, TRBD2 (6 bases). The CDR3 is 15 residues long. Germline V gene lookup returns CDR1 SEHNR and CDR2 FQNEAQ (reference sequence). The V gene lost 5 bases and the J gene lost 4 bases, with 15 bases spanning the gap. CDR3 residues: CASSQVGLPYNEQFF. In DNA, the CDR3 is TGTGCCAGCAGCCAAGTCGGACTACCTTACAATGAGCAGTTCTTC.

This chain connects TRBV10-3 to TRBJ1-1; perhaps TRBD1 as D (5 bases). The CDR3 runs 13 residues. Germline assignment: CDR1 ENHRY and CDR2 SYGVKD. V was trimmed by 2 bases and J by 5 bases, leaving 9 bases between them. The CDR3 sequence: CAISERGRTEAFF. The CDR3 DNA follows: TGTGCCATCAGTGAGCGGGGGAGGACTGAAGCTTTCTTT.

This clone was detected once. This rearrangement joins TRBV9 to TRBJ2-7; 9 bases are a match to TRBD2. Germline CDR1 reads SGDLS; CDR2 reads YYNGEE. The CDR3 sequence is 15 residues long. V was pared by 0 bases and J by 5 bases, with 6 bases of the junction left unmatched. CDR3 sequence reads: CASSVGSGRFDEQYF. The CDR3 DNA sequence: TGTGCCAGCAGCGTAGGGAGCGGGAGGTTTGACGAGCAGTACTTC.

The rearrangement uses TRBV29-1 and TRBJ1-5; possible D gene TRBD1, 5 bases. The CDR3 totals 13 residues. Germline V CDR1 and CDR2: SQVTM, ANQGSEA. Trimming cost V 4 bases and J 3 bases, with 10 bases left between them. The CDR3 spells CSVGGGNNQPQHF. CDR3 DNA: TGCAGCGTTGGGGGGGGGAACAATCAGCCCCAGCATTTT.

The chain combines TRBV7-3 with TRBJ2-3, with D uncertain. This CDR3 region has 13 residues. The ends were cut back, 5 bases at V and 0 bases at J, with 6 bases in the middle. Germline loops: CDR1 SGHTA, CDR2 FQGTGA. The CDR3 sequence is CASSPTSTDTQYF. For the CDR3, the DNA is TGTGCCAGCAGCCCTACTAGCACAGATACGCAGTATTTT.

The chain has TRBV14 and TRBJ1-1, with D uncertain. The V gene's germline CDR1 is SGHDN and CDR2 FVKESK. The V end was cut by 6 bases, the J end by 3 bases, with 8 bases between. CDR3 length: 12 amino acids. The CDR3 region has the DNA TGTGCCAGCAGGGGCTTCGACACTGAAGCTTTCTTT. As protein: CASRGFDTEAFF.

The CDR3 region has the DNA TGTGCCAGCAGCTCCCTGTTACAGAGCTCCTATAATTCACCCCTCCACTTT. Amino acid sequence: CASSSLLQSSYNSPLHF. The gene calls are TRBV28 and TRBJ1-6; D is unclear. Per germline, CDR1 MDHEN and CDR2 SYDVKM. The length of the CDR3 is 17 residues. V shed 6 bases and J shed 0 bases, with 15 bases lying between them.

The CDR3: CAWDGQGGGYTF. The DNA of the CDR3 is TGTGCCTGGGATGGACAGGGAGGTGGCTACACCTTC. The chain recombines TRBV30 with TRBJ1-2, with TRBD1 identical over 8 bases. The trim removed 5 bases at V and 7 bases at J, leaving 6 bases unmatched. The CDR3 has 12 residues. Per the germline V gene, CDR1 is GTSNPN and CDR2 is SVGIG (reference sequence).

The gene calls are TRBV30 and TRBJ2-3; D possibly corresponds to TRBD2 (5 bases). Trimming pared 4 bases from V and 7 bases from J, leaving 12 bases between. Germline V gene data show CDR1 as GTSNPN and CDR2 as SVGIG (reference sequence). CDR3 length: 12 residues. DNA of the CDR3: TGTGCCTGGACCCCACAGCGGAATACGCAGTATTTT. As protein: CAWTPQRNTQYF.

This clone was counted a few times. DNA of the CDR3: TGTGCCAGCAGCTTCAGGGGAAATAATTCACCCCTCCACTTT. This encodes CASSFRGNNSPLHF. This chain connects TRBV11-2 to TRBJ1-6; a possible D gene is TRBD1 (6 bases). The CDR3 sequence is 14 residues long. V gave up 3 bases and J gave up 5 bases, with 8 bases separating them. Germline CDR1 SGHAT, CDR2 FQNNGV.

The chain recombines TRBV28 with TRBJ1-5, with 7 bases fitting TRBD1. V trimming: 5 bases; J trimming: 6 bases; junction bases outside the gene matches: 10. CDR1 is MDHEN, CDR2 SYDVKM, per germline. The CDR3 has 15 amino acids. CDR3 region: CASSAVQGDGQPQHF. The CDR3 region has the DNA TGTGCCAGCAGTGCGGTTCAGGGGGACGGTCAGCCCCAGCATTTT.

V usage is TRBV16 and J usage is TRBJ1-2; weak D call: TRBD1 (5 bases). V lost 5 bases and J lost 5, with 15 bases in between. The CDR3 length is 14 residues. Germline lookup yields CDR1 KGHSY and CDR2 FQNENV. CDR3 residues: CASSTRRGEYGYTF. The CDR3 nucleotides are TGTGCCAGCAGCACCCGACGGGGGGAATATGGCTACACCTTC. Complete variable domain (other parts from reference TRBV16 and TRBJ1-2): GEEVAQTPKHLVRGEGQKAKLYCAPIKGHSYVFWYQQVLKNEFKFLISFQNENVFDETGMPKERFSAKCLPNSPCSLEIQATKLEDSAVYFCASSTRRGEYGYTFGSGTRLTVV.

The chain links TRBV30 to TRBJ2-5; 8 bases fit TRBD2. The CDR3 contains 14 residues. Unmatched junction bases numbered 9, after V lost 4 bases and J lost 5 bases. Germline V gives CDR1 GTSNPN, CDR2 SVGIG (reference sequence). CDR3 region: CAWTTGLGLETQYF. CDR3 coding DNA: TGTGCCTGGACAACGGGACTAGGGTTGGAGACCCAGTACTTC.

The chain uses TRBV25-1 and TRBJ2-7, with 7 bases lining up with TRBD2. The CDR3 covers 12 residues. After removal of 11 bases from V and 4 bases from J, the junction contained 8 bases not matched to a gene. Germline loops: CDR1 MGHDK, CDR2 SYGVNS. CDR3 bases: TGTGCCGGGGGAGGGGAGGGGTACGAGCAGTACTTC. This encodes CAGGGEGYEQYF.

The chain has TRBV4-3 and TRBJ2-1, with a tentative D call TRBD1 (6 bases). Germline CDR1 is LGHNA and CDR2 is YSLEER. The CDR3 sequence is 16 residues long. The ends were cut back, 0 bases at V and 6 bases at J, with 15 bases in the middle. This CDR3 reads CASSQEQGPSSNEQFF. Here the CDR3 DNA reads TGCGCCAGCAGCCAAGAGCAGGGGCCCTCTAGCAATGAGCAGTTCTTC.

The chain's CDR3 is CASRVDIPETEAFF. The CDR3 DNA reads TGTGCCAGCAGGGTGGACATCCCGGAGACTGAAGCTTTCTTT. The rearrangement uses TRBV2 and TRBJ1-1, with a possible D match to TRBD1 (5 bases). Trimming took 6 bases from V and 5 from J, leaving 16 bases between them. Germline V gene sequence: CDR1 SNHLY, CDR2 FYNNEI. The CDR3 loop spans 14 amino acids.

V usage is TRBV4-2 and J usage is TRBJ2-7, with 7 bases fitting TRBD2. This CDR3 spans 15 amino acids. With 1 base clipped from V and 1 base from J, the junction kept 4 bases outside the gene matches. Looked up from germline, CDR1 is LGHNA and CDR2 is YNFKEQ. CDR3: CASSQASGGSYEQYF. The DNA of the CDR3 is TGTGCCAGCAGCCAAGCTAGCGGAGGGTCCTACGAGCAGTACTTC.

The V call is TRBV14, the J call TRBJ1-1, with D tentatively TRBD1 (6 bases). V lost 4 bases to trimming and J lost 1 base, with 10 bases between them. CDR1 and CDR2 from the germline V gene are SGHDN and FVKESK. The CDR3 extends over 14 amino acids. The CDR3 DNA is TGTGCCAGCAGCCCAATACAGGGGAACACTGAAGCTTTCTTT. Translating it yields CASSPIQGNTEAFF.

The rearrangement uses TRBV5-1 and TRBJ1-4, with TRBD1 matching 8 bases. J gave up 7 bases and V 4 bases, and 6 bases lay outside the gene matches. Germline V gives CDR1 SGHRS, CDR2 YFSETQ. The CDR3 has 14 residues. The CDR3 bases are TGCGCCAGCAGCCCCGGACAGGGAGGTGAAAAACTGTTTTTT. Translating gives CASSPGQGGEKLFF. Based on the CDR3 plus reference TRBV5-1 and TRBJ1-4, the full variable domain is KAGVTQTPRYLIKTRGQQVTLSCSPISGHRSVSWYQQTPGQGLQFLFEYFSETQRNKGNFPGRFSGRQFSNSRSEMNVSTLELGDSALYLCASSPGQGGEKLFFGSGTQLSVL.

The chain carries TRBV12-2 and TRBJ1-5; the D call of TRBD1 is as the table states it, not checked on the DNA. TRBV12-2 is a pseudogene. There are 16 residues in the CDR3. Written as DNA, the CDR3 is TGTGCAAGTCGCAGCCGGCGGACAGGGAATAATCAGCCCCAGCATTTT. It is translated as CASRSRRTGNNQPQHF.